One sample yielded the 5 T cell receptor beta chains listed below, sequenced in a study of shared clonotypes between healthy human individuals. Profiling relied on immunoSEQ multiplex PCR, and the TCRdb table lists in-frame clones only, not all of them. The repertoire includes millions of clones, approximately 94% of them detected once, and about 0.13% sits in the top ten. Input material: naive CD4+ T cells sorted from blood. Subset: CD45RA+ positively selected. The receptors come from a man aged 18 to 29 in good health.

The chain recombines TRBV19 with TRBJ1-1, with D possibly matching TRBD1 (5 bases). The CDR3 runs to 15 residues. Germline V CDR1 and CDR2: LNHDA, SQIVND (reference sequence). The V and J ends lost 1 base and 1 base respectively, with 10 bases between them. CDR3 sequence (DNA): TGTGCCAGTAGTATAGGAGGGGCCTCGAACACTGAAGCTTTCTTT. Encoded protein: CASSIGGASNTEAFF.

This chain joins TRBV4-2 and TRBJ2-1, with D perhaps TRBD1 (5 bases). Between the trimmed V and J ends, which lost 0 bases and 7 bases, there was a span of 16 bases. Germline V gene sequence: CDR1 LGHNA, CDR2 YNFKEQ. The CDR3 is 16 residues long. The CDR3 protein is CASSQDNVGATNEQFF. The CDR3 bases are TGTGCCAGCAGCCAAGATAATGTAGGGGCAACGAATGAGCAGTTCTTC.

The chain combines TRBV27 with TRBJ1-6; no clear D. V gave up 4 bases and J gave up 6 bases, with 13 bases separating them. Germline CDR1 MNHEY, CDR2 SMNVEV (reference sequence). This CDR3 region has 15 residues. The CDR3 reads CASSYGLFGNSPLHF. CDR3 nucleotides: TGTGCCAGCAGTTACGGACTCTTCGGTAATTCACCCCTCCACTTT.

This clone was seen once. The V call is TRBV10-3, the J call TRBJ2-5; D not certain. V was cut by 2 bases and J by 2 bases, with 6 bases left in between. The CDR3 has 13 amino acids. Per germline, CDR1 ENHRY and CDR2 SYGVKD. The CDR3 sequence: CAISEAPQETQYF. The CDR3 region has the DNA TGTGCCATCAGTGAGGCGCCGCAAGAGACCCAGTACTTC.

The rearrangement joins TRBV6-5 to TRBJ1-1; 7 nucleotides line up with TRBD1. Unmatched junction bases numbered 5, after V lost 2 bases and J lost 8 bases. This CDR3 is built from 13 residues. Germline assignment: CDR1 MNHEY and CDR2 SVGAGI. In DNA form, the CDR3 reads TGTGCCAGCAGTTACGACAGGGCCCTCGAAGCTTTCTTT. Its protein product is CASSYDRALEAFF.